This is a list of T cell receptor beta chains from one sample in a study of cytomegalovirus exposure and HLA in healthy donors. TCRdb keeps only in-frame clones here, not all; method: immunoSEQ multiplex PCR. The sample consists of 85,000 to 90,000 clones, 65% to 75% of them appearing once. Source material: PBMCs. Receptor source: a man between 25 and 39 years old in good health and CMV-seronegative. The CDR3 runs from the conserved cysteine through the conserved F or W. Fields, in order: J gene, V gene, D gene, clone size, CDR3 DNA, CDR3 protein. D genes are given only for firm matches. Part of the rows lack a size; the others show once, few, many or a class for expanded clones.

j_call: TRBJ2-3
v_call: TRBV6-1
d_call: -
clone_size: few
cdr3_nt: TGTGCCAGCAGCGAAGGTGAGCTTGTGTGGTATTTT
cdr3_aa: CASSEGELVWYF

j_call: TRBJ2-2
v_call: TRBV6-5
d_call: TRBD1
clone_size: -
cdr3_nt: TGTGCCAGCAGATGGACAGGGGCGAACACCGGGGAGCTGTTTTTT
cdr3_aa: CASRWTGANTGELFF

j_call: TRBJ1-5
v_call: TRBV30
d_call: TRBD1
clone_size: -
cdr3_nt: TGTGCCTGGGCCGGGACAGGGGATCAGCCCCAGCATTTT
cdr3_aa: CAWAGTGDQPQHF

j_call: TRBJ1-1
v_call: TRBV30
d_call: TRBD1
clone_size: -
cdr3_nt: TGTGCCTGGAGCCCGACAGGGGAAATAACTGAAGCTTTCTTT
cdr3_aa: CAWSPTGEITEAFF

j_call: TRBJ1-2
v_call: TRBV27
d_call: TRBD1
clone_size: -
cdr3_nt: TGTGCCAGCAGATTCCGGGACAGACTCGTCTATGGCTACACCTTC
cdr3_aa: CASRFRDRLVYGYTF

j_call: TRBJ2-6
v_call: TRBV29-1
d_call: -
clone_size: -
cdr3_nt: TGCAGCGTAAGAACAGGTTACGGGGCCAACGTCCTGACTTTC
cdr3_aa: CSVRTGYGANVLTF

j_call: TRBJ2-7
v_call: TRBV7-2
d_call: TRBD2
clone_size: -
cdr3_nt: TGTGCCAGCAGCTCAGCGGGAGGGCCGGGCTACGAGCAGTACTTC
cdr3_aa: CASSSAGGPGYEQYF

j_call: TRBJ2-7
v_call: TRBV6-5
d_call: TRBD1
clone_size: few
cdr3_nt: TGTGCCAGCAGACAGGGGGCTCGGTACGAGCAGTACTTC
cdr3_aa: CASRQGARYEQYF

j_call: TRBJ2-7
v_call: TRBV28
d_call: -
clone_size: -
cdr3_nt: TGTGCCACTCGGGCAGGGGATCCCTACGAGCAGTACTTC
cdr3_aa: CATRAGDPYEQYF

j_call: TRBJ2-3
v_call: TRBV30
d_call: -
clone_size: few
cdr3_nt: TGTGCCTGGAGTTTCGGGGGAAGCACAGATACGCAGTATTTT
cdr3_aa: CAWSFGGSTDTQYF

j_call: TRBJ1-5
v_call: TRBV28
d_call: TRBD1
clone_size: -
cdr3_nt: TGTGCCAGCAGTTTACGGACAGGCCGGGGGCAGCCCCAGCATTTT
cdr3_aa: CASSLRTGRGQPQHF

j_call: TRBJ1-1
v_call: TRBV2
d_call: -
clone_size: -
cdr3_nt: TGTGCCAGCAGTCCCGGAGGCCTTGCCATAGAGACTGAAGCTTTCTTT
cdr3_aa: CASSPGGLAIETEAFF

j_call: TRBJ1-6
v_call: TRBV2
d_call: TRBD1
clone_size: -
cdr3_nt: TGTGCCGGGGATCCGGGACAGGGGTATTCACCCCTCCACTTT
cdr3_aa: CAGDPGQGYSPLHF

j_call: TRBJ1-1
v_call: TRBV5-1
d_call: -
clone_size: -
cdr3_nt: TGCGCCAGCAGCTTGGTGTTATATGGGACACACACTGAAGCTTTCTTT
cdr3_aa: CASSLVLYGTHTEAFF

j_call: TRBJ1-2
v_call: TRBV7-9
d_call: -
clone_size: -
cdr3_nt: TGTGCCAGCAGCGGGGACACGCCTGGCGGCTACACCTTC
cdr3_aa: CASSGDTPGGYTF

j_call: TRBJ2-3
v_call: TRBV4-2
d_call: -
clone_size: -
cdr3_nt: TGTGCCAGCAGCCAAGAGCGGGGTGCTGATACGCAGTATTTT
cdr3_aa: CASSQERGADTQYF

j_call: TRBJ1-4
v_call: TRBV29-1
d_call: TRBD1
clone_size: -
cdr3_nt: TGCAGCGGTCAGACAGGGCGGGGTGAAAAACTGTTTTTT
cdr3_aa: CSGQTGRGEKLFF

j_call: TRBJ2-1
v_call: TRBV4-3
d_call: -
clone_size: -
cdr3_nt: TGCGCCAGCAGCCAAGATGGCCAGGATTACTACAATGAGCAGTTCTTC
cdr3_aa: CASSQDGQDYYNEQFF

j_call: TRBJ1-1
v_call: TRBV6-1
d_call: -
clone_size: -
cdr3_nt: TGTGCCAGCAGTGCGGTTGAGGGTGAAGCTTTCTTT
cdr3_aa: CASSAVEGEAFF

j_call: TRBJ2-7
v_call: TRBV14
d_call: TRBD1
clone_size: few
cdr3_nt: TGTGCCAGCAGCCTAGACAGGGGGGCATGGAGCTCCTACGAGCAGTACTTC
cdr3_aa: CASSLDRGAWSSYEQYF

j_call: TRBJ1-6
v_call: TRBV28
d_call: -
clone_size: -
cdr3_nt: TGTGCCAGCAGTGGCGCAGGGGTTTTGGCCCTCCACTTT
cdr3_aa: CASSGAGVLALHF

j_call: TRBJ2-7
v_call: TRBV30
d_call: TRBD1
clone_size: -
cdr3_nt: TGTGCCTGGCACTTCCGGGACAGGGCAGCCTACGAGCAGTACTTC
cdr3_aa: CAWHFRDRAAYEQYF

j_call: TRBJ1-1
v_call: TRBV7-9
d_call: -
clone_size: -
cdr3_nt: TGTGCCAGCAGCATAAGCGAGCGGGAGAACACTGAAGCTTTCTTT
cdr3_aa: CASSISERENTEAFF

j_call: TRBJ2-1
v_call: TRBV6-1
d_call: TRBD1
clone_size: -
cdr3_nt: TGTGCCAGCATCCGGGACAGTCGCTCCTACAATGAGCAGTTCTTC
cdr3_aa: CASIRDSRSYNEQFF

j_call: TRBJ2-5
v_call: TRBV5-1
d_call: TRBD1
clone_size: -
cdr3_nt: TGCGCCAGCAGCTTAGGACAGGGGGCTTGGGAGACCCAGTACTTC
cdr3_aa: CASSLGQGAWETQYF

j_call: TRBJ1-5
v_call: TRBV7-6
d_call: -
clone_size: -
cdr3_nt: TGTGCCAGCAGCTTTTACAATCAGCCCCAGCATTTT
cdr3_aa: CASSFYNQPQHF

j_call: TRBJ2-1
v_call: TRBV7-3
d_call: TRBD2
clone_size: -
cdr3_nt: TGTGCCAGCAGCCGTAGTCTGGCGGGAGGGTCCCAGTTCTTC
cdr3_aa: CASSRSLAGGSQFF

j_call: TRBJ2-4
v_call: TRBV4-2
d_call: -
clone_size: -
cdr3_nt: TGTGCCAGCAGCCAAGTTGATTCCCTGGGGGGACTAGCCAAAAACATTCAGTACTTC
cdr3_aa: CASSQVDSLGGLAKNIQYF

j_call: TRBJ2-5
v_call: TRBV5-1
d_call: TRBD1
clone_size: -
cdr3_nt: TGCGCCAGCAGCCCTGGGACAGGGGGCGGAGAGACCCAGTACTTC
cdr3_aa: CASSPGTGGGETQYF

j_call: TRBJ2-5
v_call: TRBV7-2
d_call: -
clone_size: -
cdr3_nt: TGTGCCAGCAGCTTAGAAGTTTCCCTCGGGGCCCAGTACTTC
cdr3_aa: CASSLEVSLGAQYF

j_call: TRBJ2-7
v_call: TRBV5-4
d_call: -
clone_size: -
cdr3_nt: TGTGCCAGCGGTAGCTCCTACGAGCAGTACTTC
cdr3_aa: CASGSSYEQYF

j_call: TRBJ1-5
v_call: TRBV29-1
d_call: TRBD1
clone_size: -
cdr3_nt: TGCAGCGTGGAGACAGGGGGCAATCAGCCCCAGCATTTT
cdr3_aa: CSVETGGNQPQHF

j_call: TRBJ1-2
v_call: TRBV7-2
d_call: -
clone_size: -
cdr3_nt: TGTGCCAGCAGCTTTATAAGGGGCACGCCTGACTATGGCTACACCTTC
cdr3_aa: CASSFIRGTPDYGYTF